Listed here are 25 T cell receptor beta chains from one sample, sequenced in a study of blood T cell repertoires in COVID-19. Method: immunoSEQ multiplex PCR; TCRdb's copy keeps in-frame clones and lacks some. The sample yields 200,000 to 250,000 clones, roughly 80% seen once. Specimen: peripheral blood. Receptor source: a woman older than 75 with active or convalescent COVID-19.

J is TRBJ2-5 and V is TRBV19; D possibly corresponds to TRBD2 (5 bases). Germline V gene data show CDR1 as LNHDA and CDR2 as SQIVND (reference sequence). V was shortened by 5 bases and J by 2 bases, with 12 bases between the two germline ends. The CDR3 totals 14 residues. In nucleotides, the CDR3 is TGTGCCAGTAGTCTTAGCGAGACACAAGAGACCCAGTACTTC. It specifies CASSLSETQETQYF.

The V call is TRBV5-1, the J call TRBJ2-1; 9 bases are a match to TRBD1. The CDR3 contains 15 residues. Trimming took 4 bases from V and 9 from J; bases not matched to a gene: 11. The germline CDR1 and CDR2 sequences are SGHRS and YFSETQ. CDR3 DNA: TGCGCCAGCAGCCCGGACAGGGGCCCATCCGGTGAGCAGTTCTTC. Its translation: CASSPDRGPSGEQFF.

V is TRBV2 and J is TRBJ2-7; D uncertain. V lost 5 bases, J lost 2 bases, and 10 bases lay in between. Germline values: CDR1 SNHLY, CDR2 FYNNEI. The CDR3 extends over 13 amino acids. CDR3 DNA: TGTGCCAGCAGTCTCCCACTCACCTACGAGCAGTACTTC. This sequence encodes CASSLPLTYEQYF.

The chain employs TRBV18 and TRBJ2-7; D might be TRBD2 (6 bases). The V and J ends lost 5 bases and 3 bases respectively, with 8 bases between them. From germline, CDR1 is KGHSH and CDR2 LQKENI. The CDR3 spans 12 residues. The CDR3 loop reads CASSGTRYEQYF. In nucleotides, the CDR3 is TGTGCCAGCTCAGGGACTCGCTACGAGCAGTACTTC.

The chain has TRBV28 and TRBJ2-5; TRBD1 matches at 7 bases. After removal of 5 bases from V and 4 bases from J, the junction contained 10 bases not matched to a gene. The germline V gene has CDR1 MDHEN and CDR2 SYDVKM. The CDR3 is 15 amino acids. The CDR3 DNA is TGTGCCAGCAGTCAAGGCAGGGGGAGTATAGAGACCCAGTACTTC. As protein: CASSQGRGSIETQYF.

This chain connects TRBV19 to TRBJ2-6; no clear D. Germline V gene sequence: CDR1 LNHDA, CDR2 SQIVND (reference sequence). The length of the CDR3 is 15 residues. Deletions cut 6 bases from V and 0 bases from J, with 9 bases between. CDR3 DNA: TGTGCCAGTAGCTTAGACACCTCTGGGGCCAACGTCCTGACTTTC. Translation gives CASSLDTSGANVLTF.

CDR3 sequence reads: CASSQGSGRARETQYF. DNA of the CDR3: TGCGCCAGCAGCCAAGGTAGCGGGAGGGCCCGGGAGACCCAGTACTTC. J is TRBJ2-5 and V is TRBV4-3; 11 bases align to TRBD2. The V and J ends lost 1 base and 5 bases, in that order; junction bases with no gene match: 6. Germline V CDR1 and CDR2: LGHNA, YSLEER. The CDR3 length is 16 residues.

The rearrangement joins TRBV20-1 to TRBJ2-1; 11 nucleotides align to TRBD2. The germline V gene encodes CDR1 DFQATT and CDR2 SNEGSKA (reference sequence). The CDR3 has 16 residues. The trim removed 3 bases at V and 4 bases at J, leaving 8 bases unmatched. The CDR3 region is CSASSFGTSGYNEQFF. The CDR3 DNA reads as TGCAGTGCTAGTTCCTTTGGGACTAGCGGATACAATGAGCAGTTCTTC.

V usage is TRBV19 and J usage is TRBJ1-4; the D gene is possibly TRBD1 (6 bases). The V end was cut by 9 bases, the J end by 3 bases, with 11 bases between. The CDR3 totals 13 residues. Germline loops: CDR1 LNHDA, CDR2 SQIVND (reference sequence). CDR3 sequence (DNA): TGTGCCAGCACAGGGACATCTAATGAAAAACTGTTTTTT. As protein: CASTGTSNEKLFF.

This clone occurred once. V and J are TRBV19 and TRBJ2-1; D gene uncertain. Germline CDR1 and CDR2: LNHDA and SQIVND (reference sequence). Trimming removed 10 bases from V and 1 base from J, with 11 bases in between. The CDR3 loop spans 13 amino acids. The CDR3 DNA sequence: TGTGCCACATCCCCCTATTCCTACAATGAGCAGTTCTTC. It translates to CATSPYSYNEQFF. The full variable domain, rest sourced from reference TRBV19 and TRBJ2-1, is DGGITQSPKYLFRKEGQNVTLSCEQNLNHDAMYWYRQDPGQGLRLIYYSQIVNDFQKGDIAEGYSVSREKKESFPLTVTSAQKNPTAFYLCATSPYSYNEQFFGPGTRLTVL.

This clone was counted a single time. V usage is TRBV24-1 and J usage is TRBJ2-1; D is uncertain. The ends were cut back, 5 bases at V and 10 bases at J, with 14 bases in the middle. The CDR3 totals 13 residues. Germline values: CDR1 KGHDR, CDR2 SFDVKD. The CDR3 loop is CATSVAPFEEQFF. The CDR3 bases are TGTGCCACCAGTGTTGCGCCCTTTGAGGAGCAGTTCTTC.

V is TRBV19 and J is TRBJ1-2; possible D gene TRBD1, 5 bases. The CDR3 runs 15 residues. V was shortened by 6 bases and J by 8 bases, with 22 bases between the two germline ends. Germline CDR1 reads LNHDA; CDR2 reads SQIVND (reference sequence). The CDR3 sequence is CASSTLDPGGRGYTF. CDR3 bases: TGTGCCAGTAGCACCTTGGACCCGGGGGGTCGGGGCTACACCTTC.

This sequence joins TRBV12-3 or TRBV12-4 and TRBJ2-2; TRBD2 matches 7 bases. V lost 6 bases and J lost 7; bases outside the gene matches: 5. CDR3 size: 13 residues. CDR3 sequence reads: CASRPPGGGELFF. CDR3 nucleotides: TGTGCCAGCAGACCCCCGGGAGGCGGGGAGCTGTTTTTT.

The chain links TRBV6-2 or TRBV6-3 to TRBJ2-3; D is unresolved. The CDR3 consists of 15 residues. CDR1 and CDR2 (germline): MNHEY, SVGEGT. Trimming left V 1 base short and J 0 bases short, with 8 bases between. The CDR3 region is CASSYWRTSTDTQYF. DNA of the CDR3: TGTGCCAGCAGTTACTGGAGAACTAGCACAGATACGCAGTATTTT.

J is TRBJ2-2 and V is TRBV7-3; TRBD2 might be the D (6 bases). This CDR3 has 15 residues. Per germline, CDR1 SGHTA and CDR2 FQGTGA. Trimming stripped 2 bases from V and 7 bases from J, with 14 bases between. The CDR3 region has the DNA TGTGCCAGCAGCTTAGGGCTCCCCGGGGGCGGGGAGCTGTTTTTT. Its translation is CASSLGLPGGGELFF.

This rearrangement joins TRBV4-3 to TRBJ2-3; TRBD2 is a possible D gene (7 bases). The CDR3 covers 17 residues. V dropped 0 bases and J dropped 3 bases, with 16 bases sitting between them. CDR1 is LGHNA and CDR2 is YSLEER in the germline V gene. The CDR3 sequence: CASSQEGGVRGTDTQYF. The DNA for the CDR3 is TGCGCCAGCAGCCAAGAAGGGGGGGTGAGGGGGACAGATACGCAGTATTTT.

The rearrangement uses TRBV28 and TRBJ1-6; TRBD1 agrees at 11 bases. CDR1 and CDR2 from the germline V gene are MDHEN and SYDVKM. The CDR3 has 15 amino acids. V shed 5 bases, J shed 14 bases, and the junction held 11 bases outside the gene matches. This chain's CDR3 is CASSAPGTGGRSLHF. CDR3 DNA: TGTGCCAGCAGTGCACCCGGGACAGGGGGTCGATCCCTCCACTTT.

V usage is TRBV11-2 and J usage is TRBJ2-1, with TRBD2 matching 14 bases. CDR3 length: 17 amino acids. V shed 2 bases and J 8 bases; nucleotides not matched to a gene: 8. CDR1 and CDR2 (germline): SGHAT, FQNNGV. CDR3 protein: CASSLQGGTSGSYEQFF. The CDR3 DNA sequence: TGTGCCAGCAGCTTACAGGGGGGGACTAGCGGGAGCTATGAGCAGTTCTTC.

This rearrangement joins TRBV6-5 to TRBJ2-5; 10 bases map to TRBD1. This CDR3 has 14 residues. Germline V gives CDR1 MNHEY, CDR2 SVGAGI. The V gene end was trimmed by 6 bases and the J gene end by 5 bases; junction bases not matched to a gene: 6. The DNA for the CDR3 is TGTGCCAGCAGATCGACAGGGGGCAGGGAGACCCAGTACTTC. It yields the protein CASRSTGGRETQYF.

The J gene is TRBJ2-5, the V gene TRBV7-2; D perhaps matches TRBD2 (5 bases). Trimming took 2 bases from V and 5 from J, leaving 9 bases between them. Germline values: CDR1 SGHTA, CDR2 FQGNSA. This CDR3 spans 13 amino acids. CDR3 sequence: CASSLRRRETQYF. The CDR3 DNA reads TGTGCCAGCAGCTTACGGCGGAGGGAGACCCAGTACTTC.

The CDR3 DNA follows: TGTGCCAGCAGCTTTCAGGTCCCCGGGGAGCTGTTTTTT. It translates to CASSFQVPGELFF. V usage is TRBV7-2 and J usage is TRBJ2-2, with D unclear. The CDR3 length is 13 residues. V was clipped by 3 bases and J by 6 bases, with 8 bases between them. Germline V gene sequence: CDR1 SGHTA, CDR2 FQGNSA. Using reference TRBV7-2 and TRBJ2-2 for the parts outside the CDR3, the full variable domain is GAGVSQSPSNKVTEKGKDVELRCDPISGHTALYWYRQSLGQGLEFLIYFQGNSAPDKSGLPSDRFSAERTGGSVSTLTIQRTQQEDSAVYLCASSFQVPGELFFGEGSRLTVL.

The chain has TRBV9 and TRBJ2-3; 9 bases fit TRBD2. CDR3 length equals 17 residues. Germline loops: CDR1 SGDLS, CDR2 YYNGEE. J gave up 4 bases and V 0 bases, and 9 bases lay outside the gene matches. The CDR3, as DNA: TGTGCCAGCAGCGTAGGGAGAGGCGGGGGGGCTCCAGATACGCAGTATTTT. It is translated as CASSVGRGGGAPDTQYF.

The chain uses TRBV28 and TRBJ2-3; 7 bases map to TRBD2. Germline lookup yields CDR1 MDHEN and CDR2 SYDVKM. The ends lost 4 bases at V and 1 base at J; junction bases unmatched: 5. The CDR3 totals 15 residues. The CDR3 nucleotides are TGTGCCAGCAGTTGGACTAGGCAGGGCACAGATACGCAGTATTTT. The encoded protein is CASSWTRQGTDTQYF.

On this clone: The junction differs from germline at one of its ends, possibly a read error. V gene TRBV6-5 combines with J gene TRBJ1-4; TRBD1 might be the D (6 bases). Germline CDR1 reads MNHEY; CDR2 reads SVGAGI. This CDR3 contains 12 residues. The CDR3 DNA reads as TGTGCCAGCAGTTACTCGTCTTGGGACACTAGTTTT. Translated: CASSYSSWDTSF.

The J gene is TRBJ2-1, the V gene TRBV10-3, with D possibly matching TRBD1 (7 bases). This CDR3 has 15 amino acids. With 4 bases removed from V and 5 bases from J, the gap between germline ends came to 15 bases. Germline V gene lookup returns CDR1 ENHRY and CDR2 SYGVKD. In nucleotides, the CDR3 is TGTGCCATCAGTGTAGGAGGGGGCCCGAACAATGAGCAGTTCTTC. As protein: CAISVGGGPNNEQFF.